The 5 T cell receptor beta chains listed next were all sequenced from one sample in a study of blood T cell repertoires in COVID-19. The data were produced by immunoSEQ multiplex PCR, yet TCRdb's version contains in-frame clones alone and is incomplete. The sample yields 180,000 or so clones, 85% seen once. Sequenced: peripheral blood. Receptors originate from a woman aged 60-75 years with acute or convalescent COVID-19.

This clone was detected a few times. CDR3 bases: TGTGCCAGCACTGAGCGGGGAGAGACCCAGTACTTC. Amino acids: CASTERGETQYF. This chain uses TRBV7-9 with TRBJ2-5, with 7 bases aligning to TRBD2. Germline-derived CDR1 and CDR2 are SEHNR and FQNEAQ (reference sequence). There are 12 residues in the CDR3. V was pared by 7 bases and J by 4 bases, with 3 bases of the junction left unmatched.

V gene TRBV12-3 or TRBV12-4 combines with J gene TRBJ2-4, with 7 bases lining up with TRBD1. There are 13 residues in the CDR3. J was trimmed by 12 bases and V by 4 bases; bases with no gene match: 9. The CDR3 DNA reads TGTGCCAGCAGTTCGTCCGGGACAGTGACTCAGTACTTC. It encodes CASSSSGTVTQYF.

This chain joins TRBV6-1 and TRBJ1-2; a weak D match, TRBD1 (5 bases). Per germline, CDR1 MNHNS and CDR2 SASEGT. CDR3 length: 16 residues. V was cut by 3 bases and J by 4 bases, with 18 bases left in between. The CDR3 loop is CASSDMRQTKFYGYTF. DNA of the CDR3: TGTGCCAGCAGTGATATGCGACAGACAAAATTCTATGGCTACACCTTC.

J is TRBJ2-3 and V is TRBV7-8, with no clear D. The CDR3 extends over 12 amino acids. With 5 bases removed from V and 2 bases from J, the gap between germline ends came to 5 bases. Per the germline V gene, CDR1 is SGHVS and CDR2 is FQNEAQ. The DNA for the CDR3 is TGTGCCAGCAGCCCTTCCACAGATACGCAGTATTTT. Amino acids: CASSPSTDTQYF.

The V gene is TRBV28, the J gene TRBJ2-1; 9 bases match TRBD2. Germline V gives CDR1 MDHEN, CDR2 SYDVKM. Trimming took 8 bases from V and 6 from J; bases not matched to a gene: 14. The CDR3 extends over 16 amino acids. This CDR3 reads CASYPSGVAGVNEQFF. The CDR3 DNA is TGTGCCAGCTACCCTTCGGGGGTAGCGGGAGTCAATGAGCAGTTCTTC.